These T cell receptor beta chains were read from a single sample in a study of cytomegalovirus exposure and HLA in healthy donors. Produced via immunoSEQ multiplex PCR; TCRdb's table is partial and in-frame only. The table records some 120,000 clones, roughly 82% of them present only once. Sequenced sample: PBMCs. The receptor source for this set is a male donor in good health and CMV-seropositive. Both conserved end residues are part of each CDR3. D genes are given only for firm matches. Size is omitted from some rows. Given values are once, few, many or a class for expanded clones.

TRBV18	TRBJ1-6	TRBD1	NA	TGTGCCAGCTCACCAGTGACAGGGGGGAATTCACCCCTCCACTTT	CASSPVTGGNSPLHF
TRBV5-8	TRBJ1-3	TRBD1	NA	TGTGCCAGCAGCCCGGGACAGAGAAACACCATATATTTT	CASSPGQRNTIYF
TRBV4-3	TRBJ2-1	TRBD1	NA	TGCGCCAGCAGCCACTCCGGGACAGGGGCCTTTAATGAGCAGTTCTTC	CASSHSGTGAFNEQFF
TRBV28	TRBJ2-2	NA	NA	TGTGCCAGCAGTCCCGGACAGAACACCGGGGAGCTGTTTTTT	CASSPGQNTGELFF
TRBV10-2	TRBJ1-3	NA	NA	TGCGCCAGCAGTGAGTCAAGTGGGCAAATAGGAAACACCATATATTTT	CASSESSGQIGNTIYF
TRBV11-2	TRBJ2-3	TRBD2	NA	TGTGCCAGCAGCCCCCGGGGGGTCGGCACAGATACGCAGTATTTT	CASSPRGVGTDTQYF
TRBV5-8	TRBJ1-5	NA	NA	TGTGCCAGCAGCTTGGGTCCAGGGCGTCAGCCCCAGCATTTT	CASSLGPGRQPQHF
TRBV9	TRBJ1-2	NA	NA	TGTGCCAGCAGCGTAATCAGGGGAGGCTACACCTTC	CASSVIRGGYTF
TRBV19	TRBJ2-2	NA	once	TGTGCCAGTAGTGACCTCGACAGGACCGGGGAGCTGTTTTTT	CASSDLDRTGELFF
TRBV23-1	TRBJ2-4	NA	NA	TGCGCCAGCAGTCAAAGTAGGACACCTACCAAAAACATTCAGTACTTC	CASSQSRTPTKNIQYF
TRBV7-3	TRBJ2-1	TRBD2	NA	TGTGCCAGCAGCTCTGTAGCGGGAGATAGTAATGAGCAGTTCTTC	CASSSVAGDSNEQFF
TRBV28	TRBJ1-5	TRBD1	once	TGTGCCAGCAGTGGGACAGGGGCCAATCAGCCCCAGCATTTT	CASSGTGANQPQHF
TRBV30	TRBJ2-7	NA	NA	TGTGCCTGGAGTGTACAAGTGGTGGTCGAGCAGTACTTC	CAWSVQVVVEQYF
TRBV5-8	TRBJ1-2	NA	NA	TGTGCCAGCAGCTTGACAGGGTTGCATGGCTACACCTTC	CASSLTGLHGYTF
TRBV5-1	TRBJ2-1	TRBD2	NA	TGCGCCAGCGGCAGCGGGGGGCGCGTTGTCTCCTACAATGAGCAGTTCTTC	CASGSGGRVVSYNEQFF
TRBV6-5	TRBJ1-2	TRBD1	NA	TGTGCCAGCAGTCCCCTCAGGGGGGCGGGTCACACCTTC	CASSPLRGAGHTF
TRBV10-3	TRBJ2-7	NA	NA	TGTGCCGTACTACTAAACTCCTACGAGCAGTACTTC	CAVLLNSYEQYF
TRBV4-2	TRBJ1-3	NA	NA	TGTGCCAGCAGCCAAGAGGTATTCTCGCCCTACGGAAACACCATATATTTT	CASSQEVFSPYGNTIYF
TRBV6-6	TRBJ2-1	NA	NA	TGTGCCAGCAGTTACTCCCAGGAGGGCCCCTACAATGAGCAGTTCTTC	CASSYSQEGPYNEQFF
TRBV29-1	TRBJ2-7	NA	few	TGCAGCGTTGGGACACAGACCAACCTACGCAAGCAGTACTTC	CSVGTQTNLRKQYF
TRBV5-1	TRBJ2-3	TRBD1	NA	TGCGCCAGCAGCTTCCGCTTGACAGGGGGCTATGTGACAGATACGCAGTATTTT	CASSFRLTGGYVTDTQYF
TRBV27	TRBJ2-1	TRBD2	NA	TGTGCCAGCCTCGGGCAGGGTGCAGCGGGAGGGCCCCCCAGCTCCTACAATGAGCAGTTCTTC	CASLGQGAAGGPPSSYNEQFF
TRBV4-2	TRBJ1-4	NA	NA	TGTGCCAGCAGCAATTATCAGCGGACACTGTTTTTT	CASSNYQRTLFF
TRBV21-1	TRBJ2-2	NA	NA	TGTGCCAGCAGCGGAAAACGGGGACAGGGGGCAGGAAACACCGGGGAGCTGTTTTTT	CASSGKRGQGAGNTGELFF
TRBV19	TRBJ2-2	NA	few	TGTGCCAGTAGTACCACTCCGAGAGTAGATGAGGAGCTGTTTTTT	CASSTTPRVDEELFF
TRBV30	TRBJ1-1	TRBD1	NA	TGTGCCTGGAGGCCGGACAGGCGATATTTTGAAGCTTTCTTT	CAWRPDRRYFEAFF
TRBV5-1	TRBJ2-1	TRBD2	few	TGCGCCAGCAGCCAAGCGGGAGGGGACTACAATGAGCAGTTCTTC	CASSQAGGDYNEQFF
TRBV7-7	TRBJ2-5	NA	NA	TGTGCTAGCAGCTCAGGGGTTGAAGGGGAGACCCAGTACTTC	CASSSGVEGETQYF
TRBV5-1	TRBJ1-1	NA	NA	TGCGCCAGCAGCTTGTGGGAGACCGGGGGTACTGAAGCTTTCTTT	CASSLWETGGTEAFF
TRBV9	TRBJ2-5	NA	NA	TGTGCCAGCAGCGTAGGACTACTGCAAGAGACCCAGTACTTC	CASSVGLLQETQYF
TRBV20-1	TRBJ2-7	NA	NA	TGCAGTGCTGCCGGACAGCGCGAGCAGTACTTC	CSAAGQREQYF
TRBV28	TRBJ2-5	NA	NA	TGTGCCAGCAGTAGAGACAGGGAGCGGGAGCAGTACTTC	CASSRDREREQYF
TRBV7-3	TRBJ1-3	NA	few	TGTGCCAGCAGCCCGTCCCCAGGGATGAACACCATATATTTT	CASSPSPGMNTIYF
TRBV19	TRBJ2-7	NA	NA	TGTGCCAGTAGTATTATGGGCGACAGTTACGAGCAGTACTTC	CASSIMGDSYEQYF
TRBV10-3	TRBJ1-3	NA	once	TGTGCCTGGGAGGGCGATCTCTCTGGAAACACCATATATTTT	CAWEGDLSGNTIYF
TRBV27	TRBJ2-5	TRBD1	NA	TGTGCCAGCAGTTCAGGACGGACAGGGTCGGAGACCCAGTACTTC	CASSSGRTGSETQYF
TRBV9	TRBJ1-1	NA	NA	TGTGCCAGCAGCGTGGGGGGATTTACTGAAGCTTTCTTT	CASSVGGFTEAFF
TRBV7-3	TRBJ1-5	NA	NA	TGTGCCAGCAGCTCCTCGGGGGGCCGACAGCCCCAGCATTTT	CASSSSGGRQPQHF
TRBV27	TRBJ1-1	NA	NA	TGTGCCAGCAGTTTATTCGGTTGGACTGAAGCTTTCTTT	CASSLFGWTEAFF
TRBV7-2	TRBJ1-5	NA	NA	TGTGCCAGCAGTTCCAACACGCGGTATCAGCCCCAGCATTTT	CASSSNTRYQPQHF
TRBV2	TRBJ1-5	TRBD1	NA	TGTGCCAGCAGTGAAGGGGACAGCAACAATCAGCCCCAGCATTTT	CASSEGDSNNQPQHF
TRBV30	TRBJ2-1	TRBD2	NA	TGTGCCAGATCAGCGGGAGGGCCTAACAATGAGCAGTTCTTC	CARSAGGPNNEQFF
TRBV28	TRBJ2-3	TRBD2	NA	TGTGCCAGCAGTCCGAGCGGGATCCTAACTAGCACAGATACGCAGTATTTT	CASSPSGILTSTDTQYF
TRBV5-1	TRBJ2-7	NA	NA	TGCGCCAGCAGCTTACAGGACACCTACGAGCAGTACTTC	CASSLQDTYEQYF
TRBV5-1	TRBJ2-1	TRBD2	NA	TGCGCCAGCCAGGGACTAGCGGGAGACAATGAGCAGTTCTTC	CASQGLAGDNEQFF
TRBV11-2	TRBJ1-4	NA	NA	TGTGCCAGCAGCTTAGGAATCGAGGAAAAACTGTTTTTT	CASSLGIEEKLFF